One sample yielded the 27 T cell receptor beta chains listed below, sequenced in a study of T cells in Graves' hyperthyroidism and ophthalmopathy (dated by TCRdb to between 2018 and 2021). The library was prepared using multiplex PCR. Data came from an Illumina HiSeq 2000. TCR beta CDR3 regions were amplified from RNA transcripts. The first round of RT-PCR for the TCR CDR3 was performed with the HTBI primer set and the Qiagen OneStep RT-PCR kit. TCRdb trimmed the raw reads at Q25, called clones with MiXCR and kept productive beta chains. Duplicate CDR3 protein sequences are folded into a single record with the most common DNA and genes. The sample table contains around 660,000 distinct CDR3 sequences; only one count was recorded for 45% of them. Clones ranked in the top ten supply less than 9% of the sample. Sequences were obtained from peripheral blood or thyroid tissue (not recorded which). The receptor source for this set is an adult man with Graves' disease, either hyperthyroidism or ophthalmopathy (not recorded which).

Comment on this clonotype: A read error may explain this, as a much larger clone is one base away. The V and J genes are TRBV10-3 and TRBJ2-7; 7 bases match TRBD1. Trimming removed 2 bases from V and 5 bases from J; junction bases left unmatched: 6. Germline CDR1 reads ENHRY; CDR2 reads SYGVKD. This CDR3 spans 14 amino acids. CDR3 DNA: TGTGCCATCAGTGAGGCGGCAGGGGGAGACGAGCAGTACTTC. Protein sequence: CAISEAAGGDEQYF.

This clonotype was recorded at least ten times. The chain has TRBV20-1 and TRBJ1-1; D unresolved. Germline CDR1 is DFQATT and CDR2 is SNEGSKA (reference sequence). The CDR3 contains 11 residues. Trimming took 6 bases from V and 4 from J, leaving 9 bases between them. For the CDR3, the DNA is TGCAGTGCCGACTCATCCACTGAAGCTTTCTTT. Its translation is CSADSSTEAFF.

This clonotype was picked up a small number of times. The V call is TRBV7-8, the J call TRBJ1-1, with TRBD1 as a possible D gene (6 bases). CDR3 length: 16 residues. The germline gives CDR1 SGHVS, CDR2 FQNEAQ. The ends were cut back, 1 base at V and 1 base at J, with 13 bases in the middle. The CDR3 protein is CASSLVLAGANTEAFF. As DNA, the CDR3 is TGTGCCAGCAGCTTAGTTTTGGCAGGGGCGAACACTGAAGCTTTCTTT. Full variable domain (missing parts from reference TRBV7-8 and TRBJ1-1): GAGVSQSPRYKVAKRGQDVALRCDPISGHVSLFWYQQALGQGPEFLTYFQNEAQLDKSGLPSDRFFAERPEGSVSTLKIQRTQQEDSAVYLCASSLVLAGANTEAFFGQGTRLTVV.

The chain joins TRBV25-1 to TRBJ2-5, with unresolved D. Germline CDR1 is MGHDK and CDR2 is SYGVNS. With 3 bases removed from V and 13 bases from J, the gap between germline ends came to 12 bases. This CDR3 is built from 11 residues. CDR3 coding DNA: TGTGCCAGCAGTGAGGGTGGTAGCCTGTACTTC. Translated, it gives CASSEGGSLYF. Variable domain in full (rest from reference TRBV25-1 and TRBJ2-5): EADIYQTPRYLVIGTGKKITLECSQTMGHDKMYWYQQDPGMELHLIHYSYGVNSTEKGDLSSESTVSRIRTEHFPLTLESARPSHTSQYLCASSEGGSLYFGPGTRLLVL.

The V call is TRBV25-1, the J call TRBJ1-5; D call uncertain. The CDR3 has 14 amino acids. The germline V gene has CDR1 MGHDK and CDR2 SYGVNS. V was clipped by 2 bases and J by 5 bases, with 10 bases between them. Here the CDR3 reads CASSEPERHQPQHF. The DNA for the CDR3 is TGTGCCAGCAGTGAACCTGAACGGCATCAGCCCCAGCATTTT.

The CDR3 spells CASSLRRETDSPLHF. In nucleotides, the CDR3 is TGTGCCAGCAGTTTAAGGAGGGAAACGGATTCACCCCTCCACTTT. The rearrangement links TRBV7-8 to TRBJ1-6; D is unresolved. V was cut by 6 bases and J by 8 bases, with 17 bases left in between. Germline loops: CDR1 SGHVS, CDR2 FQNEAQ. The CDR3 sequence is 15 residues long. Filled out from reference TRBV7-8 and TRBJ1-6, the complete variable domain reads GAGVSQSPRYKVAKRGQDVALRCDPISGHVSLFWYQQALGQGPEFLTYFQNEAQLDKSGLPSDRFFAERPEGSVSTLKIQRTQQEDSAVYLCASSLRRETDSPLHFGNGTRLTVT.

In this sample, this clonotype turned up many times. This chain uses TRBV20-1 with TRBJ1-6, with D possibly TRBD1 on 5 matching bases. CDR1 DFQATT and CDR2 SNEGSKA come from the germline V gene (reference sequence). The V and J ends lost 3 bases and 9 bases respectively, with 9 bases between them. The CDR3 sequence is 12 residues long. The CDR3 sequence is CSASQGSSPLHF. The CDR3 DNA sequence: TGCAGTGCTAGCCAGGGAAGTTCACCCCTCCACTTT.

This clonotype was seen repeatedly, ten times or more. The chain carries TRBV19 and TRBJ1-4, with TRBD1 matching over 7 bases. Germline V gene sequence: CDR1 LNHDA, CDR2 SQIVND (reference sequence). The CDR3 is made up of 16 amino acids. The V segment lost 5 bases and the J segment 6 bases; nucleotides outside the gene matches: 12. In DNA form, the CDR3 reads TGTGCCAGTAGTTTGGGAGATACAGGGGACGATGAAAAACTGTTTTTT. It specifies CASSLGDTGDDEKLFF.

The sample holds many counts of this clonotype. CDR3: CSVGTGPGELFF. The CDR3, as DNA: TGCAGCGTTGGTACGGGCCCCGGGGAGCTGTTTTTT. This chain joins TRBV29-1 and TRBJ2-2, with D unresolved. This CDR3 contains 12 residues. Trimming took 4 bases from V and 6 from J, leaving 9 bases between them. Germline V gives CDR1 SQVTM, CDR2 ANQGSEA.

This clonotype occurred many times. The rearrangement joins TRBV7-2 to TRBJ1-2; D unclear. The germline gives CDR1 SGHTA, CDR2 FQGNSA. Trimming shortened V by 5 bases and J by 7 bases, and 11 bases separated the two germline ends. The CDR3 is 12 residues long. The CDR3 region is CASSPVTGGYTF. CDR3 DNA sequence: TGTGCCAGCAGCCCTGTAACGGGTGGCTACACCTTC. Full variable domain (missing parts from reference TRBV7-2 and TRBJ1-2): GAGVSQSPSNKVTEKGKDVELRCDPISGHTALYWYRQSLGQGLEFLIYFQGNSAPDKSGLPSDRFSAERTGGSVSTLTIQRTQQEDSAVYLCASSPVTGGYTFGSGTRLTVV.

This clonotype was found a few times. The V gene is TRBV5-1, the J gene TRBJ2-7; possibly TRBD2 for D (6 bases). Deletions cut 2 bases from V and 2 bases from J, with 14 bases between. The CDR3 is 15 residues long. Germline V CDR1 and CDR2: SGHRS, YFSETQ. The CDR3 reads CASSFPGEGTYEQYF. Here the CDR3 DNA reads TGCGCCAGCAGCTTCCCGGGGGAAGGCACCTACGAGCAGTACTTC. Using reference TRBV5-1 and TRBJ2-7 for the parts outside the CDR3, the full variable domain is KAGVTQTPRYLIKTRGQQVTLSCSPISGHRSVSWYQQTPGQGLQFLFEYFSETQRNKGNFPGRFSGRQFSNSRSEMNVSTLELGDSALYLCASSFPGEGTYEQYFGPGTRLTVT.

This clonotype was seen once. One end of the junction varies from germline; a read error may be responsible. The V call is TRBV19, the J call TRBJ2-5; 8 nucleotides agree with TRBD2. The CDR3 runs to 16 residues. Looked up from germline, CDR1 is LNHDA and CDR2 is SQIVND (reference sequence). CDR3 in DNA: TGTGCCAGTAGTACTTGGGCGGGAGGCAACCAAGGGACCCAGTACTTC. It encodes CASSTWAGGNQGTQYF.

This clonotype turned up a few times. The chain has TRBV7-2 and TRBJ1-2, with TRBD1 as a possible D gene (5 bases). Per the germline V gene, CDR1 is SGHTA and CDR2 is FQGNSA. The V and J ends lost 5 bases and 6 bases respectively, with 13 bases between them. The CDR3 length is 13 residues. The CDR3 DNA sequence: TGTGCCAGCAGCCTGACAGTTCTCGATGGCTACACCTTC. Its protein is CASSLTVLDGYTF.

In this sample, this clonotype turned up once. The rearrangement joins TRBV7-8 to TRBJ1-5; D is perhaps TRBD1 (6 bases). Trimming took 8 bases from V and 3 from J, leaving 11 bases between them. The CDR3 covers 13 residues. From germline, CDR1 is SGHVS and CDR2 FQNEAQ. The CDR3 sequence: CASLRTANQPQHF. As DNA, the CDR3 is TGTGCCAGCCTCCGGACAGCCAATCAGCCCCAGCATTTT.

V is TRBV15 and J is TRBJ1-5; D not certain. The V end lost 3 bases, the J end lost 7 bases, and 13 bases lay between the germline ends. The germline V gene has CDR1 LNHNV and CDR2 YYDKDF (reference sequence). This CDR3 comprises 14 residues. The CDR3 loop is CATSSSDARQPQHF. CDR3 coding DNA: TGTGCCACCAGCAGTTCAGATGCGAGGCAGCCCCAGCATTTT.

This clonotype was seen more than once but under ten times. The gene calls are TRBV7-9 and TRBJ2-7, with D possibly being TRBD1 (5 bases). The V gene lost 5 bases and the J gene lost 2 bases, with 16 bases spanning the gap. CDR1 is SEHNR, CDR2 FQNEAQ, per germline (reference sequence). The CDR3 totals 15 residues. The CDR3 sequence: CASSQGAGRPYEQYF. The CDR3 region has the DNA TGTGCCAGCAGCCAAGGGGCCGGGCGTCCCTACGAGCAGTACTTC.

DNA for the CDR3: TGTGCCAGCCTCCTAGGGGGGGGCTCCTATGGCTACACCTTC. Amino acids: CASLLGGGSYGYTF. J is TRBJ1-2 and V is TRBV6-5, with D tentatively TRBD1 (6 bases). V lost 8 bases to trimming and J lost 4 bases, with 17 bases between them. Per germline, CDR1 MNHEY and CDR2 SVGAGI. The CDR3 consists of 14 residues.

This clonotype was recorded at least ten times. The V gene is TRBV7-8, the J gene TRBJ1-6, with D possibly TRBD1 on 6 matching bases. The V gene lost 3 bases and the J gene lost 7 bases, with 13 bases spanning the gap. This CDR3 comprises 15 residues. Germline assignment: CDR1 SGHVS and CDR2 FQNEAQ. The CDR3 bases are TGTGCCAGCAGCTTGTACAGGGCTAGGAATTCACCCCTCCACTTT. Amino acids: CASSLYRARNSPLHF.

V is TRBV29-1 and J is TRBJ1-4; the match to TRBD1 covers 11 bases. Germline trimming cut 3 bases from V and 10 bases from J; bases unmatched to any gene: 4. Germline assignment: CDR1 SQVTM and CDR2 ANQGSEA. This CDR3 has 13 residues. The CDR3 sequence is CSVEGQGDGKLFF. The DNA of the CDR3 is TGCAGCGTTGAGGGACAGGGGGATGGAAAACTGTTTTTT.

In its sample, this clonotype was seen many times. V gene TRBV7-6 combines with J gene TRBJ1-2; D gene unclear. Deletions cut 5 bases from V and 3 bases from J, with 19 bases between. The CDR3 spans 16 residues. The germline V gene encodes CDR1 SGHVS and CDR2 FNYEAQ. DNA for the CDR3: TGTGCCAGCAGCCCTAACCCGTCCACGAGGGACTATGGCTACACCTTC. This encodes CASSPNPSTRDYGYTF.

This clonotype was detected a few times. This sequence joins TRBV10-3 and TRBJ2-5; D might be TRBD1 or TRBD2, each matching 5 bases. CDR1 and CDR2 (germline): ENHRY, SYGVKD. The CDR3 runs to 14 residues. The V end lost 10 bases, the J end lost 4 bases, and 19 bases lay between the germline ends. Written as DNA, the CDR3 is TGTGCCAGCAATAGGGACCTCTCAAGAGAGACCCAGTACTTC. The encoded protein is CASNRDLSRETQYF.

The J gene is TRBJ2-5, the V gene TRBV9; D might be TRBD1 (6 bases). Germline V gene lookup returns CDR1 SGDLS and CDR2 YYNGEE. The CDR3 runs 14 residues. Trimming stripped 5 bases from V and 4 bases from J, with 15 bases between. CDR3 residues: CASRIQGTGETQYF. The CDR3 DNA reads as TGTGCCAGCAGAATACAGGGAACGGGAGAGACCCAGTACTTC.

As concerns this clonotype: Without the conserved terminal phenylalanine or tryptophan, this CDR3 likely stems from a read error. It is unclear where the CDR3 begins or ends on the DNA, so no DNA is shown, and the CDR3 is as TCRdb lists it. CDR3 region: CSVRPGNIY. The chain carries TRBV29-1 and TRBJ2-2; the table calls TRBD2, which could not be checked here. CDR1 and CDR2 from the germline V gene are SQVTM and ANQGSEA. The CDR3 has 9 residues if both end residues are counted.

In this sample, this clonotype turned up many times. The CDR3 here is CASSLWGSTEAFF. CDR3 coding DNA: TGTGCCAGCAGCTTATGGGGGAGCACTGAAGCTTTCTTT. The chain has TRBV7-3 and TRBJ1-1, with D possibly TRBD1 on 5 matching bases. CDR1 SGHTA and CDR2 FQGTGA come from the germline V gene. The V end lost 2 bases, the J end lost 4 bases, and 8 bases lay between the germline ends. The CDR3 sequence is 13 residues long.

The J gene is TRBJ2-7, the V gene TRBV15, with 9 bases aligning to TRBD1. This CDR3 region has 14 residues. J was trimmed by 3 bases and V by 11 bases; bases with no gene match: 11. Germline V gene sequence: CDR1 LNHNV, CDR2 YYDKDF (reference sequence). CDR3 sequence (DNA): TGTGCCGCAAGTCCCGGGACAGGGTACTACGAGCAGTACTTC. It codes for CAASPGTGYYEQYF. The variable domain in full, with the rest retrieved from reference TRBV15 and TRBJ2-7, is DAMVIQNPRYQVTQFGKPVTLSCSQTLNHNVMYWYQQKSSQAPKLLFHYYDKDFNNEADTPDNFQSRRPNTSFCFLDIRSPGLGDTAMYLCAASPGTGYYEQYFGPGTRLTVT.

At least ten counts were recorded for this clonotype. This chain links TRBV29-1 with TRBJ1-4, with D tentatively TRBD1 (5 bases). This CDR3 is 13 amino acids long. Per germline, CDR1 SQVTM and CDR2 ANQGSEA. V lost 4 bases and J lost 5, with 11 bases in between. The CDR3 DNA reads as TGCAGCGTTGGTGGGGGAAGGAATGAAAAACTGTTTTTT. Translated: CSVGGGRNEKLFF.

J is TRBJ1-1 and V is TRBV12-3 or TRBV12-4; D ambiguous. The V and J ends lost 4 bases and 4 bases respectively, with 10 bases between them. This CDR3 contains 13 residues. CDR3 in DNA: TGTGCCAGCAGTTCTTATTGGGGCACTGAAGCTTTCTTT. As protein: CASSSYWGTEAFF.